The 9 T cell receptor beta chains below come from one sample, sequenced in a study of Ad26.COV2.S vaccination and SARS-CoV-2 variants. Treatment given: around 19 received Ad26.COV2.S at low or high dose, single or two shots; 5 received placebo; per-sample allocation not given. The study sampled participants on day 63 after the first vaccine or placebo injection. Clones were read by immunoSEQ multiplex PCR, and TCRdb kept only the in-frame ones, dropping some. The sample consists of a few hundred thousand clones, roughly nine tenths of them appearing once. The starting material was peripheral blood, obtained in a trial of Ad26.COV2.S vaccine versus placebo. The receptors originated from a person between 18 and 65 years old who received the Ad26.COV2.S COVID-19 vaccine or a placebo.

The chain employs TRBV25-1 and TRBJ1-1, with D possibly being TRBD1 (6 bases). CDR3 length: 12 amino acids. V dropped 5 bases and J dropped 6 bases, with 10 bases sitting between them. Germline V gene sequence: CDR1 MGHDK, CDR2 SYGVNS. Written as DNA, the CDR3 is TGTGCCAGCAGTCTTACAGGGTCTGAAGCTTTCTTT. Protein: CASSLTGSEAFF.

V usage is TRBV4-3 and J usage is TRBJ2-3; a possible D gene is TRBD1 (5 bases). The CDR3 has 16 amino acids. The V and J ends lost 0 bases and 3 bases respectively, with 13 bases between them. CDR1 is LGHNA, CDR2 YSLEER, per germline. The CDR3 spells CASSQDWTLTTDTQYF. In DNA, the CDR3 is TGCGCCAGCAGCCAAGATTGGACACTCACGACAGATACGCAGTATTTT.

This rearrangement joins TRBV11-1 to TRBJ2-3, with D possibly TRBD1 on 6 matching bases. Germline V gene lookup returns CDR1 SGHAT and CDR2 FQDESV (reference sequence). The CDR3 sequence is 15 residues long. V was trimmed by 6 bases and J by 4 bases, leaving 17 bases between them. The CDR3 DNA follows: TGTGCCAGCAGGGATACAGGGATCCGTGCAGATACGCAGTATTTT. Residues: CASRDTGIRADTQYF.

This chain uses TRBV7-2 with TRBJ2-1, with TRBD2 as a possible D gene (6 bases). Looked up from germline, CDR1 is SGHTA and CDR2 is FQGNSA. This CDR3 region has 18 residues. V lost 1 base and J lost 1, with 17 bases in between. For the CDR3, the DNA is TGTGCCAGCAGCTTAGGACTAGTCGGGCTCGGGTCCTACAATGAGCAGTTCTTC. The encoded protein is CASSLGLVGLGSYNEQFF.

The V and J genes are TRBV6-2 or TRBV6-3 and TRBJ2-2; D remains unclear. V shed 3 bases and J shed 5 bases, with 7 bases lying between them. Germline CDR1 and CDR2: MNHEY and SVGEGT. CDR3 length: 13 amino acids. The CDR3 DNA sequence: TGTGCCAGCAGTTATAGGGTTACCGGGGAGCTGTTTTTT. Its translation is CASSYRVTGELFF.

V usage is TRBV19 and J usage is TRBJ2-1; D is ambiguous. Germline V CDR1 and CDR2: LNHDA, SQIVND (reference sequence). This CDR3 region has 15 residues. V shed 4 bases and J shed 0 bases, with 10 bases lying between them. The CDR3 spells CASSTAGSSYNEQFF. The CDR3 bases are TGTGCCAGTAGTACCGCTGGAAGCTCCTACAATGAGCAGTTCTTC.

This clone was seen just once. The rearrangement links TRBV9 to TRBJ1-5, with a tentative D call TRBD1 (6 bases). The length of the CDR3 is 14 residues. V was pared by 4 bases and J by 5 bases, with 13 bases between. In germline, CDR1 is SGDLS, CDR2 YYNGEE. The CDR3 DNA reads as TGTGCCAGCAGCCCCGGGCAGGGGCATCAGCCCCAGCATTTT. Translation: CASSPGQGHQPQHF.

The chain employs TRBV4-2 and TRBJ1-2; 7 bases map to TRBD1. Germline V gene lookup returns CDR1 LGHNA and CDR2 YNFKEQ. After removal of 2 bases from V and 2 bases from J, the junction contained 2 bases not matched to a gene. CDR3 length equals 14 residues. CDR3 protein: CASSQRDSNYGYTF. The CDR3 coding sequence is TGTGCCAGCAGCCAAAGGGACAGCAACTATGGCTACACCTTC.

The gene calls are TRBV18 and TRBJ1-2, with D uncertain. V gave up 5 bases and J gave up 3 bases, with 19 bases separating them. Germline values: CDR1 KGHSH, CDR2 LQKENI. The CDR3 length is 16 residues. CDR3 bases: TGTGCCAGCTCAACGAGGACCGCTAAGGAGGACTATGGCTACACCTTC. Translated, it gives CASSTRTAKEDYGYTF.